The rows below give T cell receptor beta chains drawn from one sample of a study of blood T cells in healthy people across ages. TCRdb reprocessed the 5' RACE reads with MiXCR, giving one entry per CDR3 protein. The data contain hundreds of thousands of distinct CDR3 sequences, 58% of them singletons. Material: blood. The receptors were sampled from a man between 60 and 70 years old in good health. CDR3s include the opening cysteine and the closing phenylalanine or tryptophan.

j_gene,v_gene,CDR3aa
NA,TRBV9,CASSVDGAGAPRNEQYF
TRBJ2-1,TRBV9,CASSEVGADYNEQFF
NA,TRBV20-1,CSAIQGAGETQYF
TRBJ1-4,TRBV5-1,CASSPEDSGEKLFF
TRBJ2-4,TRBV3-1,CASSLATGGAFNIQYF
TRBJ2-7,TRBV5-1,CASSLAGGTPYEQYF
TRBJ1-6,TRBV2,CASSGAGVRSPLHF
TRBJ2-1,TRBV6-2/TRBV6-3,CASSYRPTSGGANEQFF
TRBJ2-1,TRBV12-3/TRBV12-4,CASTFGGSSYNEQFF
TRBJ1-2,TRBV9,CASDPARGLRGYTF
TRBJ2-2,TRBV7-2,CASSPTRAAGELFF
TRBJ2-1,TRBV6-1,CASSEVVGGTGKGNEQFF
TRBJ1-4,TRBV28,CASTDRARLEKLFF
TRBJ2-7,TRBV7-9,CASSSGTGDPYEQYF
TRBJ1-4,TRBV20-1,CRAQQGVNEKLFF
TRBJ1-1,TRBV29-1,CSVETNTEAFF
TRBJ1-4,TRBV12-3/TRBV12-4,CASSRQGASNEKLFF
TRBJ1-3,TRBV29-1,CSAWTDSSGNTIYF
TRBJ2-5,TRBV18,CASSLNGAQETQYF
TRBJ1-2,TRBV28,CASSRVDGYTF
TRBJ1-5,TRBV6-1,CASSEAVAGRDSNQPQHF
TRBJ1-5,TRBV20-1,CSARKSGQRNQPQHF
TRBJ2-3,TRBV9,CASSVGGGVADTQYF
TRBJ2-1,TRBV29-1,CSVEHGGGYNEQFF
TRBJ2-3,TRBV5-1,CASSLEGRGATDTQYF
TRBJ1-6,TRBV2,CASSESQAISPLHF
TRBJ2-5,TRBV5-1,CASSPRTRVTQETQYF
TRBJ2-3,TRBV7-2,CASSLELTSRGQYF
TRBJ1-2,TRBV5-5,CASSLAVSQGEGYTF
TRBJ2-7,TRBV10-3,CAISERDRDYEQYF
TRBJ2-1,TRBV5-1,CASSLYGGLAGANEQFF
TRBJ2-1,TRBV7-9,CASSLDEGTSSYNEQFF
TRBJ2-7,TRBV27,CASSGFGSYEQYF
TRBJ2-1,TRBV11-1,CASSKLAGSYNEQFF
TRBJ2-5,TRBV5-1,CASSSTGAYHQETQYF
TRBJ2-7,TRBV10-3,CAIKGQAGYEQYF
TRBJ2-2,TRBV6-5,CASSYSRTTGELFF
TRBJ1-6,TRBV2,CASSEALPGTGASPLHF
TRBJ2-7,TRBV4-1,CASSQGTGVQYEQYF
TRBJ2-4,TRBV5-1,CASSLLAGADPAKNIQYF
TRBJ1-5,TRBV4-1,CASSREGRQPQHF
TRBJ2-1,TRBV3-1,CASSYRQGKEQFF
TRBJ2-5,TRBV4-1,CASSQGLGLAQETQYF
NA,TRBV29-1,CSVEQGGVEQYF
TRBJ2-5,TRBV3-1,CASSQVGGETQYF
TRBJ1-2,TRBV6-2/TRBV6-3,CASRRDTVDGYTF
TRBJ2-5,TRBV3-1,CASSPGLAANQETQYF
TRBJ2-2,TRBV11-2,CASSLAAGRVGELFF
TRBJ2-1,TRBV11-1,CASSFHRRRSSYNEQFF
TRBJ2-3,TRBV7-9,CASSLGGTGGDTQYF
TRBJ2-1,TRBV24-1,CATSDHRGGKGYGQFF
TRBJ1-2,TRBV5-1,CASSSAGDYGYTF
TRBJ2-7,TRBV6-2/TRBV6-3,CTSSYSASGGYEQYF
TRBJ1-6,TRBV9,CAISARQSESPLHF
TRBJ2-5,TRBV6-6,CASSRTGGGTETQYF
TRBJ1-1,TRBV3-1,CASSQTDSRNTEAFF
TRBJ2-7,TRBV5-8,CASSHEQGYEQYF
TRBJ1-5,TRBV29-1,CSARTAPGQPQHF
TRBJ1-2,TRBV6-2/TRBV6-3,CASREPNYGYTF
TRBJ2-7,TRBV20-1,CSARTEYEQYF